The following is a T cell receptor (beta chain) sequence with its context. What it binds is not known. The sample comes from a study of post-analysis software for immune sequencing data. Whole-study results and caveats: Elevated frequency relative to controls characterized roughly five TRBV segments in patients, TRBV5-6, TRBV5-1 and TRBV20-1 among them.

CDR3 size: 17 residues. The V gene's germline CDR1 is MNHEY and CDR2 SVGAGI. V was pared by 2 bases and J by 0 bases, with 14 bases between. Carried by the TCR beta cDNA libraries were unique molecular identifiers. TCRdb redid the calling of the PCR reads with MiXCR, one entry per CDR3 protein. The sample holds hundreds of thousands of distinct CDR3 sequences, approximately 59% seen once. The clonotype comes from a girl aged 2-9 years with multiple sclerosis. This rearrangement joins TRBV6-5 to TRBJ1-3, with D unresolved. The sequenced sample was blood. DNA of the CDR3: TGTGCCAGCAGTTACACCTACAGACCCTACTCTGGAAACACCATATATTTT. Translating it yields CASSYTYRPYSGNTIYF.